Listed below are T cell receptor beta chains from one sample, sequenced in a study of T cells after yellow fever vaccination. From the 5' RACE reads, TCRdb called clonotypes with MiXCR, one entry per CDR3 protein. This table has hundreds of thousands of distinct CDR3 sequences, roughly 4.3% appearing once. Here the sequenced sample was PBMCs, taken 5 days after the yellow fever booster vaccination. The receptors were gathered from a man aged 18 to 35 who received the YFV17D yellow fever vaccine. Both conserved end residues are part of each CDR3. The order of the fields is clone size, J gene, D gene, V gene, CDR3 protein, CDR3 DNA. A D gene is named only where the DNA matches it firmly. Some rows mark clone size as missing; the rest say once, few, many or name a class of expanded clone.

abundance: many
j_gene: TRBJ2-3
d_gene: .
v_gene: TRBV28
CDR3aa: CASSLGGPTQYF
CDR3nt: TGTGCCAGCAGTTTGGGGGGTCCTACGCAGTATTTT

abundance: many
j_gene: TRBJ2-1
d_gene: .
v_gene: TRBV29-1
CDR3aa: CSVGTVNEQFF
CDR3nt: TGCAGCGTTGGGACGGTCAATGAGCAGTTCTTC

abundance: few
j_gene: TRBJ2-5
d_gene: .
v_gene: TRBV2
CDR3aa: CASSEPSESGYIRETQYF
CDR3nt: TGTGCCAGCAGTGAGCCCTCGGAGAGCGGGTATATTAGAGAGACCCAGTACTTC

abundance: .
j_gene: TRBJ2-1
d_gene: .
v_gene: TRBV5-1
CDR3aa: CASSLAGRNNEQFF
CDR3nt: TGCGCCAGCAGCTTGGCAGGGAGAAACAATGAGCAGTTCTTC

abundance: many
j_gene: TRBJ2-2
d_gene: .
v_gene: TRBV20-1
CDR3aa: CSARDQGHYTGELFF
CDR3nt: TGCAGTGCTAGAGATCAGGGGCACTACACCGGGGAGCTGTTTTTT

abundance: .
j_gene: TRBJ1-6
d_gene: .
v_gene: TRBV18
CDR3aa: CASSRGNLGSPLHF
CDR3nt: TGTGCCAGCTCACGGGGGAATCTGGGTTCACCCCTCCACTTT

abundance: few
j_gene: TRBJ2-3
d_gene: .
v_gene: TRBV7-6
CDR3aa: CASSRGGQSTDTQYF
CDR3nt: TGTGCCAGCAGTCGTGGGGGGCAAAGCACAGATACGCAGTATTTT

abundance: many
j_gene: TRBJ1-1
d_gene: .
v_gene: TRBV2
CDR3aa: CASNSQGISVWNTEAFF
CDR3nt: TGTGCCAGCAACAGCCAGGGGATTTCAGTCTGGAACACTGAAGCTTTCTTT

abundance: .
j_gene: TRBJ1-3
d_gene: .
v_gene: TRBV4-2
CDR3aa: CASSQDGHSGNTIYF
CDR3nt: TGTGCCAGCAGCCAAGACGGACACTCTGGAAACACCATATATTTT

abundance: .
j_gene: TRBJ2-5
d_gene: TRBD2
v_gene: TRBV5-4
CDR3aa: CASSWTSGAGETQYF
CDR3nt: TGTGCCAGCAGCTGGACTAGCGGGGCGGGTGAGACCCAGTACTTC

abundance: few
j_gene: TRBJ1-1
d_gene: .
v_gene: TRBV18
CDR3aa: CASSPPLYTGEMNTEAFF
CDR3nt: TGTGCCAGCTCACCACCCCTCTATACGGGCGAAATGAACACTGAAGCTTTCTTT

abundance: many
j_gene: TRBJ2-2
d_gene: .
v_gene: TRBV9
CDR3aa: CASSAGTGNTGELFF
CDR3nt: TGTGCCAGCAGCGCTGGGACGGGTAACACCGGGGAGCTGTTTTTT

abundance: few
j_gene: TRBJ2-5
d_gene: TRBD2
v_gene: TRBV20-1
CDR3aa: CSAVRGGGAETQYF
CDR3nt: TGCAGTGCTGTGCGCGGGGGGGGCGCAGAGACCCAGTACTTC

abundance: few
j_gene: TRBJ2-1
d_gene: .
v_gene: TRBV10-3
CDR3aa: CAISELRQEGISYNEQFF
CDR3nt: TGTGCCATCAGTGAATTAAGACAGGAAGGGATCTCCTACAATGAGCAGTTCTTC

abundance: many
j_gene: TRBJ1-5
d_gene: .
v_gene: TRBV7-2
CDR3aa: CASSLRGDQPQHF
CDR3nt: TGTGCCAGCAGCTTACGGGGGGACCAGCCCCAGCATTTT

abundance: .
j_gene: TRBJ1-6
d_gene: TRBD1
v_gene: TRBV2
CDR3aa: CASDRGNSPLHF
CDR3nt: TGTGCCAGCGACAGGGGTAATTCACCCCTCCACTTT

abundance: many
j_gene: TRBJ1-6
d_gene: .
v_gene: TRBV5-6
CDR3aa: CASSLPGGAPDSPLHF
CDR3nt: TGTGCCAGCAGCTTGCCTGGAGGGGCACCAGATTCACCCCTCCACTTT

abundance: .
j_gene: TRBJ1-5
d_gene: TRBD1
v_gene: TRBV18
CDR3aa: CASSQTGRYQPQHF
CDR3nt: TGTGCCAGCTCACAGACAGGGAGGTATCAGCCCCAGCATTTT

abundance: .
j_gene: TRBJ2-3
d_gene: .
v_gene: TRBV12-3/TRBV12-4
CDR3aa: CASSQRDTQYF
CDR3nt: TGTGCCAGCAGCCAACGAGATACGCAGTATTTT

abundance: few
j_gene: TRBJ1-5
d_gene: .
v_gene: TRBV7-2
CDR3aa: CASSLRGRNQPQHF
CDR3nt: TGTGCCAGCAGCTTGCGGGGGCGCAATCAGCCCCAGCATTTT

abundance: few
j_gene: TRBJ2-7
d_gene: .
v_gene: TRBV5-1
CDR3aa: CASSLSAAYEQYF
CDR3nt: TGCGCCAGCAGCTTGTCAGCAGCCTACGAGCAGTACTTC

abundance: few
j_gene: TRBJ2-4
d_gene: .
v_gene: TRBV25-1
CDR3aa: CASSELERDSQYF
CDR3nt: TGTGCCAGCAGTGAATTAGAAAGGGATTCTCAGTACTTC

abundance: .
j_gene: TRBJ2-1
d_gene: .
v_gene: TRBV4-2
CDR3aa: CASSQESTNYNEQFF
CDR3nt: TGTGCCAGCAGCCAAGAGAGCACCAACTACAATGAGCAGTTCTTC

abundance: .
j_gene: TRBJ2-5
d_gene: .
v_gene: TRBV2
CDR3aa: CASGLTSAGQETQYF
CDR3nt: TGTGCCAGTGGACTGACCTCCGCCGGCCAAGAGACCCAGTACTTC

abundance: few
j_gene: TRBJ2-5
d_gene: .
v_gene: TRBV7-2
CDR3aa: CASSLDVFEETQYF
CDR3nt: TGTGCCAGCAGCTTAGACGTCTTTGAAGAGACCCAGTACTTC

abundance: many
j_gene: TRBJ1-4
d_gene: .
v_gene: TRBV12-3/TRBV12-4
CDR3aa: CASSFPPEKLFF
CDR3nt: TGTGCCAGCAGTTTCCCACCTGAAAAACTGTTTTTT

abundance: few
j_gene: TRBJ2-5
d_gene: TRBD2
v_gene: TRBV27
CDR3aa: CASSPGTSGGAVLQETQYF
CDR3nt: TGTGCCAGCAGCCCGGGGACTAGCGGGGGGGCCGTCCTCCAAGAGACCCAGTACTTC

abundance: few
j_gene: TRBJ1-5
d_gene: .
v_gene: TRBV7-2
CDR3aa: CASSPGLGAQPQHF
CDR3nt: TGTGCCAGCAGCCCGGGACTTGGGGCTCAGCCCCAGCATTTT

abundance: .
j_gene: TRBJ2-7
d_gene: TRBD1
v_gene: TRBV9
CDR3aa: CASSVGGQGYEQYF
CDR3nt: TGTGCCAGCAGCGTAGGAGGACAGGGGTACGAGCAGTACTTC

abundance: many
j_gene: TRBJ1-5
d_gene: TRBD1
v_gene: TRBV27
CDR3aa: CATNQQGLNQPQHF
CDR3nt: TGTGCCACCAACCAACAGGGGCTCAATCAGCCCCAGCATTTT

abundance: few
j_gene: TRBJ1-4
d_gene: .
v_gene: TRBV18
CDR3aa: CASSRALSGTNEKLFF
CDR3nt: TGTGCCAGCTCACGAGCCTTGTCTGGAACTAATGAAAAACTGTTTTTT

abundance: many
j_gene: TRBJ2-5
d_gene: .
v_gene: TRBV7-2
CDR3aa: CASSLGLNQYF
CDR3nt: TGTGCCAGCAGCTTAGGCTTGAACCAGTACTTC

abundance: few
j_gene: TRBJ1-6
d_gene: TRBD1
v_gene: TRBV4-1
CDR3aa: CASSQRAGGGSPLHF
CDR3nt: TGCGCCAGCAGCCAGAGGGCAGGGGGGGGATCACCCCTCCACTTT

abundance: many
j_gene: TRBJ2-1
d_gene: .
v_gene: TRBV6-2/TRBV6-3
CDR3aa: CASIHSVQGNNEQFF
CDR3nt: TGTGCCAGCATTCACTCGGTGCAGGGGAACAATGAGCAGTTCTTC

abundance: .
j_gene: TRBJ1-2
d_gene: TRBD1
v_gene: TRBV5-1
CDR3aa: CASSALTGNYGYTF
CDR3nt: TGCGCCAGCAGCGCCCTGACAGGGAACTATGGCTACACCTTC

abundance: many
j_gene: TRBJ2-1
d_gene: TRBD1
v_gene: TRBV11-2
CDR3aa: CASSLSLPTGGEQFF
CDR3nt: TGTGCCAGCAGCCTTTCACTCCCGACAGGGGGGGAGCAGTTCTTC

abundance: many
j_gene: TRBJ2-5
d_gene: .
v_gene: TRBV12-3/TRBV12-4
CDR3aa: CASSLLETQYF
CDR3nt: TGTGCCAGCAGCTTACTAGAGACCCAGTACTTC

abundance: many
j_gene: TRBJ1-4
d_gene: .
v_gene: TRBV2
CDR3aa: CASRENEKLFF
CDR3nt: TGTGCCAGCAGGGAAAATGAAAAACTGTTTTTT

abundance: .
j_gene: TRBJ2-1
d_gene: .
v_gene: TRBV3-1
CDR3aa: CASSQDQSSYNEQFF
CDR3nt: TGTGCCAGCAGCCAAGATCAGAGCTCCTACAATGAGCAGTTCTTC

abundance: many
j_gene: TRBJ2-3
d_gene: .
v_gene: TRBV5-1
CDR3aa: CASSLMEGASTDTQYF
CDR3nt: TGCGCCAGCAGCTTGATGGAGGGGGCCAGCACAGATACGCAGTATTTT

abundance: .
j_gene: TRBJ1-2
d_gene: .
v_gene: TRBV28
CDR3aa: CASSFGAGAGEGYTF
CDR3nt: TGTGCCAGCAGTTTCGGGGCAGGGGCAGGTGAAGGCTACACCTTC

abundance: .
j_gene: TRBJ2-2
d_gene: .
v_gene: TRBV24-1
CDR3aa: CATSDRDTPNTGELFF
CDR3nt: TGTGCCACCAGTGATAGGGACACTCCGAACACCGGGGAGCTGTTTTTT

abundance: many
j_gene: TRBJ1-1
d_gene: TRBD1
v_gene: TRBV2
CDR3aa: CASSDEQGTEAFF
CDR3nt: TGTGCCAGCAGTGACGAACAGGGGACTGAAGCTTTCTTT

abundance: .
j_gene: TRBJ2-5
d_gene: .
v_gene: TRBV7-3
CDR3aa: CASSSGGVQETQYF
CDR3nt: TGTGCCAGCAGCTCTGGAGGAGTCCAAGAGACCCAGTACTTC

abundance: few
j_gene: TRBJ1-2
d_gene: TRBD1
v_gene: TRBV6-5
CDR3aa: CASSYKGQGVYGYTF
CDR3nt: TGTGCCAGCAGTTACAAGGGACAGGGAGTCTATGGCTACACCTTC

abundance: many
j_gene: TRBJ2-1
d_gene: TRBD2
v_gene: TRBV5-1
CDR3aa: CASSPNPPGGGTYNEQFF
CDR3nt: TGCGCCAGCAGCCCCAATCCACCGGGGGGAGGGACCTACAATGAGCAGTTCTTC

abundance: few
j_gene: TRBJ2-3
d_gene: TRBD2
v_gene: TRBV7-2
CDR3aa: CASSLVLGGGTDTQYF
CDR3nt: TGTGCCAGCAGCTTAGTTCTCGGGGGGGGCACAGATACGCAGTATTTT

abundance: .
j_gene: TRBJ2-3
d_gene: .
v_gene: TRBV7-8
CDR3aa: CASSLGWGSTPDTQYF
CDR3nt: TGTGCCAGCAGCTTAGGGTGGGGCTCAACTCCAGATACGCAGTATTTT

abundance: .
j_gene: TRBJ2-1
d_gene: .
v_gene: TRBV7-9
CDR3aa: CASTSTDRRGYNEQFF
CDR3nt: TGTGCCAGCACCTCAACCGACAGAAGGGGTTACAATGAGCAGTTCTTC

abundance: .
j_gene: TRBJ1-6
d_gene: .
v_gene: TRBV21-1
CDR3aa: CASSKIKLGSYNSPLHF
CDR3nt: TGTGCCAGCAGCAAAATTAAACTTGGCTCCTATAATTCACCCCTCCACTTT

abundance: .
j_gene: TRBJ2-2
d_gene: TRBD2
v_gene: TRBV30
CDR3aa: CAWRGTSGYTGELFF
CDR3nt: TGTGCCTGGAGGGGGACTAGCGGCTACACCGGGGAGCTGTTTTTT

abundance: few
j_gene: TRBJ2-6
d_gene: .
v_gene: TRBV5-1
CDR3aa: CASSGGTYSSGANVLTF
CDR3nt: TGCGCCAGCAGCGGGGGGACATACAGCTCTGGGGCCAACGTCCTGACTTTC

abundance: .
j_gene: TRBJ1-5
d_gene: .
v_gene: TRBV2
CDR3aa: CASSEPTTSNQPQHF
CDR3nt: TGTGCCAGCAGTGAACCGACAACCAGCAATCAGCCCCAGCATTTT

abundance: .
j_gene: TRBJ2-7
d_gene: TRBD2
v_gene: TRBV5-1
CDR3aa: CASSLLPAGENEQYF
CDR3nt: TGCGCCAGCAGCTTACTGCCCGCGGGAGAAAACGAGCAGTACTTC

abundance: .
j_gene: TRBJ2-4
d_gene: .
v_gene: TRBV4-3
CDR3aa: CASSQRTLLGIQYF
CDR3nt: TGCGCCAGCAGCCAAAGGACACTGCTTGGGATTCAGTACTTC